The rows below give T cell receptor beta chains drawn from one sample of a study of T cell repertoires in cytomegalovirus infection. These receptors have no known antigen. TCRdb independently ran MiXCR on the reads; one entry per CDR3 protein. The profile covers about 900,000 distinct CDR3 sequences, with roughly 31% appearing a single time and about an eighth taken by the ten largest. The sequenced sample was cultured CD8+ T cells from PBMCs, obtained from culture after CMV antigen stimulation. These receptors originate from a human donor in good health (CMV status not recorded). Some clones in this sample may be carry-over from other donors' samples. The CDR3 runs from the conserved cysteine through the conserved F or W. D genes are given only for firm matches. The size field is filled for only some rows; it gives once, few, many or a size class.

d_gene,v_gene,j_gene,abundance,CDR3aa,CDR3nt
TRBD1,TRBV19,TRBJ2-1,few,CASSIAQGAYNEQFF,TGTGCCAGTAGTATAGCACAGGGGGCCTACAATGAGCAGTTCTTC
NA,TRBV19,TRBJ1-2,few,CASTIPGSNYGYTF,TGTGCCAGTACCATCCCAGGGTCTAACTATGGCTACACCTTC
TRBD2,TRBV6-5,TRBJ2-5,few,CASSYQGRGPGGRETQYF,TGTGCCAGCAGTTACCAAGGGAGGGGACCGGGGGGGAGAGAGACCCAGTACTTC
TRBD1,TRBV3-1,TRBJ1-1,NA,CASSPSGTGQPNTEAFF,TGTGCCAGCAGCCCGTCCGGGACAGGGCAGCCGAACACTGAAGCTTTCTTT
TRBD1,TRBV10-3,TRBJ1-2,NA,CAIRTDRESYTF,TGTGCCATCAGAACCGACAGGGAGAGCTACACCTTC
NA,TRBV20-1,TRBJ2-2,NA,CSAPGGPGELFF,TGCAGTGCCCCGGGTGGCCCAGGGGAGCTGTTTTTT
NA,TRBV12-3/TRBV12-4,TRBJ1-5,few,CASSYGQPQHF,TGTGCCAGCAGTTACGGTCAGCCCCAGCATTTT
TRBD1,TRBV6-6,TRBJ2-4,few,CASSTMDRGENIQYF,TGTGCCAGCAGTACGATGGACAGGGGGGAAAACATTCAGTACTTC
NA,TRBV27,TRBJ2-5,few,CASSSPGDREETQYF,TGTGCCAGCAGTTCCCCAGGGGATAGGGAGGAGACCCAGTACTTC
NA,TRBV27,TRBJ2-5,NA,CASSLSSYSGLETQYF,TGTGCCAGCAGTTTGTCTAGTTACTCGGGGCTAGAGACCCAGTACTTC
TRBD1,TRBV4-1,TRBJ2-4,many,CASSQVVFGQGASGNIQYF,TGCGCCAGCAGCCAAGTAGTTTTCGGACAGGGGGCTTCGGGAAACATTCAGTACTTC
NA,TRBV6-2/TRBV6-3,TRBJ2-5,NA,CASTSGDPPETQYF,TGTGCCAGCACTTCAGGGGACCCACCAGAGACCCAGTACTTC
NA,TRBV12-3/TRBV12-4,TRBJ2-1,NA,CASSPPGAFSYNEQFF,TGTGCCAGCAGCCCCCCGGGGGCCTTCTCCTACAATGAGCAGTTCTTC
TRBD1,TRBV4-3,TRBJ2-2,few,CASSQVLQGFGVTGELFF,TGCGCCAGCAGCCAAGTGCTACAGGGGTTTGGGGTCACCGGGGAGCTGTTTTTT
NA,TRBV27,TRBJ2-5,NA,CASGGGGLGETQYF,TGTGCCAGCGGAGGAGGGGGTCTCGGAGAGACCCAGTACTTC
TRBD1,TRBV6-6,TRBJ1-5,NA,CASSNDRGHGQPQHF,TGTGCCAGCAGTAACGACAGGGGGCATGGTCAGCCCCAGCATTTT
NA,TRBV11-2,TRBJ1-1,few,CASPIRAEGRCTEAFF,TGTGCCAGCCCCATTAGGGCGGAGGGGCGGTGCACTGAAGCTTTCTTT
TRBD1,TRBV7-8,TRBJ2-3,many,CASSLVGQDTDTQYF,TGTGCCAGCAGCTTAGTGGGACAGGACACAGATACGCAGTATTTT
TRBD1,TRBV20-1,TRBJ2-2,few,CSAQDRGLTGELFF,TGCAGTGCGCAGGACAGGGGGCTTACCGGGGAGCTGTTTTTT
NA,TRBV27,TRBJ2-1,NA,CASSFRQDVIDEQFF,TGTGCCAGCAGTTTTAGACAGGACGTTATCGATGAGCAGTTCTTC
NA,TRBV5-8,TRBJ2-7,NA,CASSAGRLSYEQYF,TGTGCCAGCAGCGCGGGACGCCTCTCCTACGAGCAGTACTTC
NA,TRBV19,TRBJ2-1,once,CASSIGGASGEQFF,TGTGCCAGTAGTATAGGGGGGGCTTCAGGTGAGCAGTTCTTC
NA,TRBV4-1,TRBJ1-4,NA,CASSQERSGGPPKANEKLFF,TGCGCCAGCAGCCAAGAGCGTTCGGGAGGGCCCCCGAAAGCTAATGAAAAACTGTTTTTT
NA,TRBV27,TRBJ2-1,NA,CASSKGVVDGEQFF,TGTGCCAGCAGTAAGGGAGTTGTGGATGGTGAGCAGTTCTTC
TRBD1,TRBV7-2,TRBJ2-5,many,CASSLGTGETQYF,TGTGCCAGCAGCTTAGGGACAGGAGAGACCCAGTACTTC
NA,TRBV20-1,TRBJ2-7,NA,CSARGRVGPYEQYF,TGCAGTGCTAGGGGACGCGTTGGCCCCTACGAGCAGTACTTC
NA,TRBV4-3,TRBJ1-1,few,CASSQPTRGANTEAFF,TGCGCCAGCAGCCAGCCAACTCGGGGGGCTAACACTGAAGCTTTCTTT
NA,TRBV19,TRBJ2-5,many,CASSPLSGLQETQYF,TGTGCCAGTAGTCCTCTTAGCGGCCTCCAAGAGACCCAGTACTTC
NA,TRBV20-1,TRBJ1-4,few,CSAPEGGEKLFF,TGCAGTGCTCCTGAGGGGGGGGAAAAACTGTTTTTT
TRBD2,TRBV25-1,TRBJ2-7,few,CASSSRATSGGISYEQYF,TGTGCCAGCAGCTCCAGGGCGACTAGCGGGGGAATCTCCTACGAGCAGTACTTC
NA,TRBV5-4,TRBJ1-3,NA,CASSFMGGDSGNTIYF,TGTGCCAGCAGCTTCATGGGCGGAGACTCTGGAAACACCATATATTTT
TRBD2,TRBV7-6,TRBJ2-1,few,CASSPRTSGGTLDEQFF,TGTGCCAGCAGCCCCCGGACTAGCGGGGGGACTTTAGATGAGCAGTTCTTC
TRBD2,TRBV6-2/TRBV6-3,TRBJ2-5,NA,CASSYERVAGDQETQYF,TGTGCCAGCAGTTACGAGCGAGTAGCGGGGGACCAAGAGACCCAGTACTTC
TRBD1,TRBV6-2/TRBV6-3,TRBJ1-1,NA,CASAPMDRAYTEAFF,TGTGCCAGCGCCCCGATGGACAGGGCCTACACTGAAGCTTTCTTT
NA,TRBV7-2,TRBJ2-1,many,CASSFAPGDYNEQFF,TGTGCCAGCAGTTTTGCTCCCGGGGACTACAATGAGCAGTTCTTC
NA,TRBV10-2,TRBJ1-1,NA,CASSVPDRLDTEAFF,TGCGCCAGCAGTGTTCCCGACAGGTTGGACACTGAAGCTTTCTTT
NA,TRBV4-2,TRBJ1-2,few,CASSQGGEFRQRYGYTF,TGTGCCAGCAGCCAAGGGGGTGAGTTTCGGCAGCGGTATGGCTACACCTTC
NA,TRBV11-1,TRBJ2-4,few,CASSLESENIQYF,TGTGCCAGCAGCTTAGAATCAGAAAACATTCAGTACTTC
TRBD2,TRBV7-9,TRBJ2-1,NA,CASSTLADSYNEQFF,TGTGCCAGCAGCACCCTAGCGGACTCCTACAATGAGCAGTTCTTC
TRBD2,TRBV6-5,TRBJ2-5,NA,CASTGLAGDQYF,TGTGCCAGCACCGGACTAGCGGGAGACCAGTACTTC
NA,TRBV7-9,TRBJ1-4,NA,CASSVGDEKLFF,TGTGCCAGCAGCGTTGGAGATGAAAAACTGTTTTTT
NA,TRBV4-1,TRBJ1-2,NA,CASSQDRWGANYGYTF,TGCGCCAGCAGCCAAGACCGTTGGGGGGCTAACTATGGCTACACCTTC
NA,TRBV6-6,TRBJ2-3,NA,CASSADYFLEFGTQYF,TGTGCCAGCAGTGCGGACTACTTTTTGGAATTTGGTACGCAGTATTTT
NA,TRBV7-6,TRBJ2-7,NA,CASSLVASSYEQYF,TGTGCCAGCAGCTTAGTTGCGAGCTCCTACGAGCAGTACTTC
NA,TRBV6-5,TRBJ2-5,NA,CASSYSRQGRYEETQYF,TGTGCCAGCAGTTACTCCCGGCAGGGACGTTACGAAGAGACCCAGTACTTC
NA,TRBV7-6,TRBJ1-3,many,CASSPSWGSRDSGNTIYF,TGTGCCAGCAGCCCTAGTTGGGGTTCTAGGGACTCTGGAAACACCATATATTTT